The present T cell receptor beta chain was sequenced within a study of blood T cell repertoires in COVID-19. This clone was observed a handful of times. In the original processing: Quantification of nucleated cells was approximated via reference gene primer amplification. Sequenced by immunoSEQ multiplex PCR; TCRdb stores in-frame clones only, minus some. The D gene and trimming were derived from the DNA, and the V and J assignments and clone size from that table. This sample has under 300,000 clones, with roughly nine tenths found just once. The CDR3 covers 15 residues. Trimming stripped 2 bases from V and 0 bases from J, with 9 bases between. Germline V gene data show CDR1 as SEHNR and CDR2 as FQNEAQ (reference sequence).

Sample: peripheral blood. This sequence was found in a woman between 40 and 55 years old who had recovered from COVID-19. This chain connects TRBV7-9 to TRBJ2-3, with D unresolved. The CDR3 here is CASSLMAESTDTQYF. CDR3 DNA sequence: TGTGCCAGCAGCTTAATGGCGGAAAGCACAGATACGCAGTATTTT.